Detailed here is one T cell receptor beta chain. PCR used 60 Vbeta primers and 13 Jbeta primers. Using immunoSEQ multiplex PCR, the repertoire was profiled, and TCRdb retains in-frame clones only, with some absent. The repertoire has about 180,000 clones, 76% of them found once; the top ten carry around 1.5%. The sample originates from a study of cytomegalovirus exposure and HLA in healthy donors. This CDR3 contains 15 residues. V gave up 1 base and J gave up 1 base; unmatched junction bases: 3. Germline V gives CDR1 KGHSH, CDR2 LQKENI. The sequencing input was PBMCs. The source is a man younger than 30 in good health and CMV-seronegative. The chain employs TRBV18 and TRBJ2-5; 7 bases match TRBD1. The CDR3 coding sequence is TGTGCCAGCTCACCACGGGACAGTACCCAAGAGACCCAGTACTTC. Translated: CASSPRDSTQETQYF. Filled out from reference TRBV18 and TRBJ2-5, the complete variable domain reads NAGVMQNPRHLVRRRGQEARLRCSPMKGHSHVYWYRQLPEEGLKFMVYLQKENIIDESGMPKERFSAEFPKEGPSILRIQQVVRGDSAAYFCASSPRDSTQETQYFGPGTRLLVL.